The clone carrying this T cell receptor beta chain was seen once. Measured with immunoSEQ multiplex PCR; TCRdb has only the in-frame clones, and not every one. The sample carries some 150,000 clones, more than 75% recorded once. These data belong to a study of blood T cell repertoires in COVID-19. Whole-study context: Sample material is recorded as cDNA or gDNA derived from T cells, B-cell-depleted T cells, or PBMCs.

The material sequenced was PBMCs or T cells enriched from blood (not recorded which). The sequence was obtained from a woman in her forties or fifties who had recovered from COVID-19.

CDR3 sequence reads: CASSPRGAGGEQYF. The CDR3, as DNA: TGTGCCAGCAGCCCTCGTGGGGCAGGGGGCGAGCAGTACTTC. The chain is built from TRBV9 and TRBJ2-7; 7 bases are a match to TRBD1. The length of the CDR3 is 14 residues. Germline CDR1 reads SGDLS; CDR2 reads YYNGEE. V lost 4 bases, J lost 6 bases, and 10 bases stayed unmatched.